One sample yielded the 28 T cell receptor beta chains listed below, sequenced in a study of blood T cell repertoires in COVID-19. Some clones are missing from TCRdb's copy, which holds only in-frame ones; the method was immunoSEQ multiplex PCR. The sample has roughly 250,000 clones, approximately 84% seen once. Input material: peripheral blood. These receptors all come from a man aged 50-60 years with acute or convalescent COVID-19.

The chain employs TRBV7-9 and TRBJ2-7; TRBD1 matches at 12 bases. Germline values: CDR1 SEHNR, CDR2 FQNEAQ (reference sequence). The CDR3 contains 15 residues. After removal of 3 bases from V and 6 bases from J, the junction contained 6 bases not matched to a gene. CDR3 sequence: CASSFTGTGGFEQYF. The CDR3 DNA reads TGTGCCAGCAGCTTCACCGGGACAGGGGGCTTCGAGCAGTACTTC.

V is TRBV7-9 and J is TRBJ2-7, with 9 bases identical to TRBD1. With V trimmed by 4 bases and J by 3 bases, 7 bases remained unmatched. Germline V gene lookup returns CDR1 SEHNR and CDR2 FQNEAQ (reference sequence). CDR3 length equals 15 residues. CDR3 sequence (DNA): TGTGCCAGCAGCTCGGACAGGGGTTTCAGCTACGAGCAGTACTTC. Encoded protein: CASSSDRGFSYEQYF.

This chain joins TRBV27 and TRBJ2-1; D is unresolved. The CDR3 contains 12 residues. The V gene lost 4 bases and the J gene lost 10 bases, with 11 bases spanning the gap. Per the germline V gene, CDR1 is MNHEY and CDR2 is SMNVEV (reference sequence). CDR3 sequence: CASSSDTLEQFF. The CDR3 DNA is TGTGCCAGCAGTTCCGACACCCTCGAGCAGTTCTTC.

This clone showed up just once. The chain couples TRBV27 to TRBJ1-6; TRBD1 might be the D (6 bases). V was cut by 5 bases and J by 8 bases, with 10 bases left in between. Looked up from germline, CDR1 is MNHEY and CDR2 is SMNVEV (reference sequence). This CDR3 has 13 amino acids. This CDR3 reads CASSLRTDSPLHF. CDR3 nucleotide sequence: TGTGCCAGCAGTCTCCGGACAGATTCACCCCTCCACTTT.

The chain employs TRBV12-3 or TRBV12-4 and TRBJ2-1, with D possibly matching TRBD1 (6 bases). The CDR3 loop spans 13 amino acids. V lost 6 bases to trimming and J lost 4 bases, with 10 bases between them. CDR3 nucleotides: TGTGCCAGCAGGCCAACAGGGTACAATGAGCAGTTCTTC. Translation: CASRPTGYNEQFF.

The V gene is TRBV6-5, the J gene TRBJ1-2, with 11 bases identical to TRBD1. The length of the CDR3 is 13 residues. The germline CDR1 and CDR2 sequences are MNHEY and SVGAGI. The J segment lost 8 bases and the V segment lost 6 bases, leaving 5 bases of the junction unmatched. CDR3 sequence: CASRVGTGGGYTF. The DNA of the CDR3 is TGTGCCAGCAGGGTTGGGACAGGGGGAGGCTACACCTTC.

This clone was detected once. This chain uses TRBV7-6 with TRBJ2-7; D is undetermined. V was cut by 3 bases and J by 0 bases, with 3 bases left in between. Germline V gives CDR1 SGHVS, CDR2 FNYEAQ. The CDR3 loop spans 12 amino acids. Written as DNA, the CDR3 is TGTGCCAGCAGCTTGAGCTCCTACGAGCAGTACTTC. Residues: CASSLSSYEQYF.

This clone was counted between two and nine times. V gene TRBV11-3 combines with J gene TRBJ2-3; D is perhaps TRBD1 (5 bases). V was pared by 5 bases and J by 4 bases, with 13 bases between. CDR1 SGHNT and CDR2 YENEEA come from the germline V gene. The CDR3 is made up of 14 amino acids. The CDR3, as DNA: TGTGCCAGCAGCCTAACGCAGGGTGCAGATACGCAGTATTTT. This sequence encodes CASSLTQGADTQYF. Looking up the rest from reference TRBV11-3 and TRBJ2-3 gives the full variable domain: EAGVVQSPRYKIIEKKQPVAFWCNPISGHNTLYWYLQNLGQGPELLIRYENEEAVDDSQLPKDRFSAERLKGVDSTLKIQPAELGDSAVYLCASSLTQGADTQYFGPGTRLTVL.

About this clone itself: The same CDR3 is also encoded by other DNA sequences in this sample. The chain carries TRBV5-1 and TRBJ1-1; possibly TRBD1 for D (5 bases). This CDR3 contains 14 residues. Germline V gene data show CDR1 as SGHRS and CDR2 as YFSETQ. V was cut by 0 bases and J by 5 bases, with 11 bases left in between. The CDR3 here is CASSLDPGGTEAFF. CDR3 coding DNA: TGCGCCAGCAGCTTGGACCCGGGGGGGACTGAAGCTTTCTTT.

This rearrangement joins TRBV6-5 to TRBJ2-1; no firm D call. The CDR3 has 14 amino acids. Germline V gene data show CDR1 as MNHEY and CDR2 as SVGAGI. V gave up 10 bases and J gave up 2 bases, with 15 bases separating them. The CDR3 region is CATAQLSTYNEQFF. CDR3 in DNA: TGTGCCACCGCACAGCTATCAACCTACAATGAGCAGTTCTTC.

This clone was detected only once. V and J are TRBV6-2 or TRBV6-3 and TRBJ1-5; D is undetermined. Germline V CDR1 and CDR2: MNHEY, SVGEGT. This CDR3 contains 13 residues. The germline V and J ends were trimmed by 2 bases and 6 bases, with 8 bases remaining between them. In DNA form, the CDR3 reads TGTGCCAGCAGTTACCGTACGGGTCAGCCCCAGCATTTT. Amino acids: CASSYRTGQPQHF.

V gene TRBV7-6 combines with J gene TRBJ1-1; no definite D call. Trimming removed 4 bases from V and 2 bases from J, with 8 bases in between. The CDR3 loop spans 13 amino acids. Germline V gives CDR1 SGHVS, CDR2 FNYEAQ. The CDR3 is CASSSAVNTEAFF. The CDR3 coding sequence is TGTGCCAGCAGCTCCGCAGTTAACACTGAAGCTTTCTTT.

V usage is TRBV9 and J usage is TRBJ1-5; 7 bases fit TRBD1. V lost 3 bases and J lost 2; bases outside the gene matches: 5. CDR3 length: 15 residues. Per germline, CDR1 SGDLS and CDR2 YYNGEE. CDR3 nucleotide sequence: TGTGCCAGCAGCGAGACAGGGATCGGCAATCAGCCCCAGCATTTT. Its protein is CASSETGIGNQPQHF.

The chain couples TRBV7-8 to TRBJ2-1, with D maybe TRBD1 (5 bases). Germline CDR1 SGHVS, CDR2 FQNEAQ. The germline V and J ends were trimmed by 5 bases and 0 bases, with 14 bases remaining between them. This CDR3 region has 16 residues. CDR3 residues: CASSIFRASSYNEQFF. CDR3 coding DNA: TGTGCCAGCAGCATATTCAGGGCTAGCTCCTACAATGAGCAGTTCTTC.

The chain couples TRBV7-9 to TRBJ2-5; D may be TRBD1 (5 bases). The CDR3 is 11 residues long. Germline CDR1 is SEHNR and CDR2 is FQNEAQ (reference sequence). With 8 bases removed from V and 4 bases from J, the gap between germline ends came to 8 bases. The DNA of the CDR3 is TGTGCCAGCGGTCAGGGAGAGACCCAGTACTTC. Translation gives CASGQGETQYF.

The V call is TRBV6-5, the J call TRBJ1-5; D is ambiguous. Germline-derived CDR1 and CDR2 are MNHEY and SVGAGI. Trimming cost V 7 bases and J 3 bases, with 7 bases left between them. There are 12 residues in the CDR3. The CDR3 sequence is CASMAPNQPQHF. The CDR3 coding sequence is TGTGCCAGCATGGCACCCAATCAGCCCCAGCATTTT.

This clone showed up just a few times. The chain uses TRBV7-3 and TRBJ2-1; D not resolved. The germline gives CDR1 SGHTA, CDR2 FQGTGA. V lost 2 bases and J lost 6, with 8 bases in between. The CDR3 is made up of 13 amino acids. The CDR3 here is CASSLQISNEQFF. CDR3 nucleotide sequence: TGTGCCAGCAGCTTACAGATCAGCAATGAGCAGTTCTTC. The full variable domain, its missing parts supplied by reference TRBV7-3 and TRBJ2-1, is GAGVSQTPSNKVTEKGKYVELRCDPISGHTALYWYRQSLGQGPEFLIYFQGTGAADDSGLPNDRFFAVRPEGSVSTLKIQRTERGDSAVYLCASSLQISNEQFFGPGTRLTVL.

The V gene is TRBV3-1 (or the pseudogene TRBV3-2), the J gene TRBJ2-3, with 7 bases fitting TRBD2. CDR3 length: 17 residues. Germline CDR1 reads LGHDT; CDR2 reads YNNKEL (reference sequence). The junction had 13 bases not matched to a gene; V was cut back by 4 bases and J by 3 bases. In DNA form, the CDR3 reads TGTGCCAGCAGCCGCGGGCTGGGGGGGATGCAAACAGATACGCAGTATTTT. Protein sequence: CASSRGLGGMQTDTQYF.

The chain combines TRBV7-3 with TRBJ2-7; 10 bases fit TRBD2. With 5 bases clipped from V and 7 bases from J, the junction kept 8 bases outside the gene matches. Per the germline V gene, CDR1 is SGHTA and CDR2 is FQGTGA. The length of the CDR3 is 14 residues. CDR3: CASSRAGGPEEQYF. The DNA of the CDR3 is TGTGCCAGCAGCCGAGCGGGAGGGCCGGAGGAGCAGTACTTC.

This rearrangement joins TRBV2 to TRBJ2-7; tentative D call: TRBD1 (8 bases). This CDR3 region has 14 residues. Trimming removed 6 bases from V and 2 bases from J, with 14 bases in between. From germline, CDR1 is SNHLY and CDR2 FYNNEI. CDR3 residues: CASRKQGGAYEQYF. The CDR3 bases are TGTGCCAGCAGAAAACAGGGGGGGGCCTACGAGCAGTACTTC.

The J gene is TRBJ2-7, the V gene TRBV6-2 or TRBV6-3, with D perhaps matching TRBD1 (5 bases). CDR3 size: 16 residues. Germline-derived CDR1 and CDR2 are MNHEY and SVGEGT. Trimming removed 5 bases at V and 0 bases at J, with 17 bases between. CDR3 residues: CASSRFDRGDSYEQYF. The DNA for the CDR3 is TGTGCCAGCAGTAGGTTTGACAGAGGCGACTCCTACGAGCAGTACTTC.

CDR3 residues: CASSPAGTVWYEQYF. CDR3 in DNA: TGTGCCAGCAGTCCAGCAGGGACTGTATGGTACGAGCAGTACTTC. The chain employs TRBV27 and TRBJ2-7, with D possibly matching TRBD2 (6 bases). V shed 5 bases and J shed 4 bases, with 18 bases lying between them. Germline CDR1 is MNHEY and CDR2 is SMNVEV (reference sequence). The CDR3 length is 15 residues.

This sequence joins TRBV5-8 and TRBJ2-7; 9 bases map to TRBD2. The trim removed 0 bases at V and 4 bases at J, leaving 14 bases unmatched. Germline CDR1 is SGHTS and CDR2 is YDEGEE. The CDR3 consists of 18 residues. The CDR3 region has the DNA TGTGCCAGCAGCTTGGTTTGGGGCGGGAGGGCCTTTGCGTACGAGCAGTACTTC. Its protein is CASSLVWGGRAFAYEQYF.

In its sample, this clone was seen a few times. The rearrangement links TRBV11-3 to TRBJ2-1; 8 nucleotides align to TRBD2. This CDR3 spans 15 amino acids. V was clipped by 6 bases and J by 6 bases; unmatched bases: 10. Germline CDR1 is SGHNT and CDR2 is YENEEA. The CDR3 loop reads CASRIPGTSVNEQFF. In DNA, the CDR3 is TGTGCCAGCAGGATTCCCGGGACTAGTGTCAATGAGCAGTTCTTC.

CDR3 region: CASSMGGAGVTDTQYF. CDR3 nucleotide sequence: TGTGCCAGTAGTATGGGCGGAGCGGGAGTGACAGATACGCAGTATTTT. The gene calls are TRBV19 and TRBJ2-3; TRBD2 matches at 8 bases. Trimming removed 3 bases from V and 3 bases from J; junction bases left unmatched: 8. This CDR3 is built from 16 residues. Germline assignment: CDR1 LNHDA and CDR2 SQIVND (reference sequence).

The chain combines TRBV2 with TRBJ1-5, with 12 bases aligning to TRBD1. The CDR3 covers 14 residues. After removal of 6 bases from V and 7 bases from J, the junction contained 4 bases not matched to a gene. The V gene's germline CDR1 is SNHLY and CDR2 FYNNEI. The CDR3 protein is CASRGQGAYQPQHF. CDR3 nucleotides: TGTGCCAGCAGGGGACAGGGGGCTTACCAGCCCCAGCATTTT.

The chain has TRBV19 and TRBJ2-7; 7 nucleotides line up with TRBD1. The germline gives CDR1 LNHDA, CDR2 SQIVND (reference sequence). Trimming at V came to 5 bases and at J to 0 bases, leaving 7 bases not matched to a gene. The CDR3 has 15 residues. The CDR3 spells CASSLTGVSSYEQYF. The DNA of the CDR3 is TGTGCCAGTAGTCTTACAGGGGTTAGCTCCTACGAGCAGTACTTC. Using reference TRBV19 and TRBJ2-7 for the parts outside the CDR3, the full variable domain is DGGITQSPKYLFRKEGQNVTLSCEQNLNHDAMYWYRQDPGQGLRLIYYSQIVNDFQKGDIAEGYSVSREKKESFPLTVTSAQKNPTAFYLCASSLTGVSSYEQYFGPGTRLTVT.

The chain has TRBV2 and TRBJ2-3; 7 bases are a match to TRBD2. Germline V CDR1 and CDR2: SNHLY, FYNNEI. The CDR3 runs to 19 residues. V gave up 5 bases and J gave up 0 bases; unmatched junction bases: 17. CDR3 DNA: TGTGCCAGCAGTCACAGGACGAGTAGCGGGCCGGCAAGCACAGATACGCAGTATTTT. Its protein product is CASSHRTSSGPASTDTQYF.